This T cell receptor (beta chain) was profiled in a study of cytomegalovirus exposure and HLA in healthy donors. The study ran its PCR with 60 Vbeta and 13 Jbeta primers. Profiling relied on immunoSEQ multiplex PCR, and the TCRdb table lists in-frame clones only, not all of them. Seen here are roughly 170,000 clones, over 70% observed once, and the top ten hold 1.4%. This clone was recorded a few times. Antigen unknown. Notes on the study in general: In a later analysis, about 17,000 TCR beta sequences were associated with HLA alleles at 0.05 false discovery rate.

The CDR3 is 16 residues long. CDR1 MNHEY and CDR2 SMNVEV come from the germline V gene (reference sequence). The V end lost 2 bases, the J end lost 3 bases, and 11 bases lay between the germline ends. The receptor comes from a woman aged 25 to 39 in good health and CMV-seropositive. Sequencing was carried out using PBMCs. V gene TRBV27 combines with J gene TRBJ2-6; possible D gene TRBD2, 6 bases. The CDR3 bases are TGTGCCAGCAGTTTACGGTGGGGGGATGGGGCCAACGTCCTGACTTTC. It codes for CASSLRWGDGANVLTF.